Below are 2 T cell receptor beta chains sequenced from a single sample in a study of human T cells and chemical hapten exposure. TCRdb independently ran MiXCR on the RACE reads; one entry per CDR3 protein. The data hold over 100,000 distinct CDR3 sequences, with roughly a tenth observed a single time. This sample's time point: patch test 2, 6 weeks after DPC sensitization. Treatment here: therapeutic diphenylcyclopropenone sensitization with weekly scalp DPC. The input for sequencing was whole blood, taken in connection with sensitization to the hapten diphenylcyclopropenone (DPC). The receptors originated from a woman between 35 and 50 years old with alopecia areata. Some clones in this sample may be carry-over from other donors' samples.

Concerning this clonotype: The junction and the germline gene differ at one end; a read error may be behind it. The CDR3 loop reads CVSSLRNGAQYF. The CDR3 DNA reads TGTGTCAGCAGCTTGCGGAACGGGGCCCAGTACTTC. The genes are TRBV5-4 and TRBJ2-5; tentatively, D is TRBD2 (5 bases). CDR1 and CDR2 (germline): SGHNT, YYREEE (reference sequence). The CDR3 sequence is 12 residues long.

The rearrangement links TRBV5-1 to TRBJ2-5; 11 bases are shared with TRBD2. From germline, CDR1 is SGHRS and CDR2 YFSETQ. J gave up 2 bases and V 3 bases, and 6 bases lay outside the gene matches. The CDR3 spans 16 residues. This CDR3 is CASSSLASGGQETQYF. CDR3 nucleotides: TGCGCCAGCAGCTCGTTGGCTAGCGGGGGGCAAGAGACCCAGTACTTC. The full variable domain, rest sourced from reference TRBV5-1 and TRBJ2-5, is KAGVTQTPRYLIKTRGQQVTLSCSPISGHRSVSWYQQTPGQGLQFLFEYFSETQRNKGNFPGRFSGRQFSNSRSEMNVSTLELGDSALYLCASSSLASGGQETQYFGPGTRLLVL.